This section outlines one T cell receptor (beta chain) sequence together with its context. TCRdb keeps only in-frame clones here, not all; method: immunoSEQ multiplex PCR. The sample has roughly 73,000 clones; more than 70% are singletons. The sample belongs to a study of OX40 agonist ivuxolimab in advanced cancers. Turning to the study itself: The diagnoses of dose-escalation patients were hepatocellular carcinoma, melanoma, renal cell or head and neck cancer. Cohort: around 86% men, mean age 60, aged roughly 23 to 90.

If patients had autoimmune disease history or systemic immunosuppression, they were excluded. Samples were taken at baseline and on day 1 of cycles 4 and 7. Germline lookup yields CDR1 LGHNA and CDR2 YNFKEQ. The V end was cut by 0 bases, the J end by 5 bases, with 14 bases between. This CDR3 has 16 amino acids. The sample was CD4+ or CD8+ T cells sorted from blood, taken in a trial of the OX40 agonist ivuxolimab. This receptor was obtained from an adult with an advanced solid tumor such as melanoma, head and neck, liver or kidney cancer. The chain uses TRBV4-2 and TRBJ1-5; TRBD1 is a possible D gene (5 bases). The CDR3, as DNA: TGTGCCAGCAGCCAAGATATAGGGCAGGGTGATCAGCCCCAGCATTTT. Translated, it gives CASSQDIGQGDQPQHF.